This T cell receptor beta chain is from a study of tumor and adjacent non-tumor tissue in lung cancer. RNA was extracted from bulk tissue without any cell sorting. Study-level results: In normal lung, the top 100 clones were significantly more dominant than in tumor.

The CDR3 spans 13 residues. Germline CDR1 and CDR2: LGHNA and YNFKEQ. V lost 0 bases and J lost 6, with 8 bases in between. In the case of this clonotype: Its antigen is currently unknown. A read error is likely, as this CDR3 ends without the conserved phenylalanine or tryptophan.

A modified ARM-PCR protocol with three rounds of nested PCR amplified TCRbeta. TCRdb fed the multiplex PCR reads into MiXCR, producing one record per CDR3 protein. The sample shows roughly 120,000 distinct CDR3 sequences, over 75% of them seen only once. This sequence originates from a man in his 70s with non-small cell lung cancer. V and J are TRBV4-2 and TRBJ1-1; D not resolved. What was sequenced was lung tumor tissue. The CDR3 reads CASSQDRGPEAFC. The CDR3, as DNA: TGTGCCAGCAGCCAAGATCGAGGGCCTGAAGCTTTCTGT.